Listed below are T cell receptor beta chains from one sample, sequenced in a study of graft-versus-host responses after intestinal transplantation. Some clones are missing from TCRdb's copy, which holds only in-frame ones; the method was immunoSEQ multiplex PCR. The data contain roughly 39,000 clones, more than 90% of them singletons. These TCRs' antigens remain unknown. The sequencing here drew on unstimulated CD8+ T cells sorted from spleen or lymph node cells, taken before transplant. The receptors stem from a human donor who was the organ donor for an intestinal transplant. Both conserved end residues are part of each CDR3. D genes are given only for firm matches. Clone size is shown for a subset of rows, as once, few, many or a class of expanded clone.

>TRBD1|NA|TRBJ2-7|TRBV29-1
TGCAGCGACCTCAGGGGGCCGTCCGGGCAGTACTTC
CSDLRGPSGQYF
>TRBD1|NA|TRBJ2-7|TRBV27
TGTGCCAGCAGTCTCCATGGACAGGGCGAGCAGTACTTC
CASSLHGQGEQYF
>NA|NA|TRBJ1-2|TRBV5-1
TGCGCCAGCAGCTTCTACACGGAAGATGATGGCTACACCTTC
CASSFYTEDDGYTF
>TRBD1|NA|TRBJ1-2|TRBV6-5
TGTGCCAGCAGTTACCCTGACAGGGATGGCTACACCTTC
CASSYPDRDGYTF
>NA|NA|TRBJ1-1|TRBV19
TGTGCCAGTAGGGCGACAGGGAACACTGAAGCTTTCTTT
CASRATGNTEAFF
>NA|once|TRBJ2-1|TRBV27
TGTGCCAGCAGCCCCTCGGCGGGGTTCATCAATGAGCAGTTCTTC
CASSPSAGFINEQFF
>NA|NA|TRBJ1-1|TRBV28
TGTGCCAGCAGTTTAATGGCAGGGTTTAGACCGAACACTGAAGCTTTCTTT
CASSLMAGFRPNTEAFF
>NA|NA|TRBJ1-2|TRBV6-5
TGTGCCAGCAGTTACTTTCAAAGCGCTAACTATGGCTACACCTTC
CASSYFQSANYGYTF
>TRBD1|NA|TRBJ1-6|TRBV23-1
TGCGCCAGCAGTCAAGAAGACCCAGGGGGCGTTCGGGGTTCACCCCTCCACTTT
CASSQEDPGGVRGSPLHF
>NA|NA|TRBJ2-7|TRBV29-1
TGCAGCGTTGAACCGGGGGATCGGGCCGAGCAGTACTTC
CSVEPGDRAEQYF
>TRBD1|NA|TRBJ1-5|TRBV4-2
TGTGCCAGCAGCCAAGATGATGGTAGGGGGCTTTGGAGCAATCAGCCCCAGCATTTT
CASSQDDGRGLWSNQPQHF
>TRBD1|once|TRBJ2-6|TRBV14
TGTGCCAGCAGCCAGCCGCAGGGGGCGGTCTCTGGGGCCAACGTCCTGACTTTC
CASSQPQGAVSGANVLTF
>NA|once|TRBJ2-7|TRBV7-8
TGTGCCAGCAGCTGGGCAGGGGCCCCTTACGAGCAGTACTTC
CASSWAGAPYEQYF
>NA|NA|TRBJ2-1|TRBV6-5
TGTGCCAGCAGAACAGACCTTTTCAATGAGCAGTTCTTC
CASRTDLFNEQFF
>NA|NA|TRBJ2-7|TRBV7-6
TGTGCCAGCAGCTTATATGAGGATGGGGTCGTCTACGAGCAGTACTTC
CASSLYEDGVVYEQYF
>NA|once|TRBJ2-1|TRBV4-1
TGCGCCAGCAGCCCCCCGGGCCGCCAACCCCAGTTCTTC
CASSPPGRQPQFF
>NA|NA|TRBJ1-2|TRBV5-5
TGTGCCAGCAGCTTGGACAGGGTGAACACCTTC
CASSLDRVNTF
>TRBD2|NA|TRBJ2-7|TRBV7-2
TGTGCCAGCCCTCAGCCTAGCGGGGGGATGATCTACGAGCAGTACTTC
CASPQPSGGMIYEQYF
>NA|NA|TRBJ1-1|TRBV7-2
TGTGCCAGCAGCTTAACCACAGGGAAGGAGGCTTTCTTT
CASSLTTGKEAFF
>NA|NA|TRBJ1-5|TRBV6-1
TGTGCCAGCAGTGAATCTAATCAGCCCCAGCATTTT
CASSESNQPQHF
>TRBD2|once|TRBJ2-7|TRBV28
TGTGCCAGCAGTTCGGGACTAGCGGGGCACTACGAGCAGTACTTC
CASSSGLAGHYEQYF
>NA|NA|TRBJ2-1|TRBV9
TGTGCCAGCAGCGTAGGGACACCGTACAATGAGCAGTTCTTC
CASSVGTPYNEQFF
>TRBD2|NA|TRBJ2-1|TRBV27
TGTGCCACTGTGGGGGGCGGGGGGTACAATGAGCAGTTCTTC
CATVGGGGYNEQFF
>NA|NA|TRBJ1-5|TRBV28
TGTGCCAGCAAGGGTGACAATCAGCCCCAGCATTTT
CASKGDNQPQHF
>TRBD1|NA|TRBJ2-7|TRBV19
TGTGCCACCAGTGCGGGGCAGGGGGCTCACTACGAGCAGTACTTC
CATSAGQGAHYEQYF
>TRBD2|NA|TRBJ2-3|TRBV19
TGTGCCAGTAGTGCCGGACTAGCGGGGGAGCTCACAGATACGCAGTATTTT
CASSAGLAGELTDTQYF
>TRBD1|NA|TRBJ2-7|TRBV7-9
TGTGCCAGCAGCCGCCTGGCAGGGGGCTACGAGCAGTACTTC
CASSRLAGGYEQYF
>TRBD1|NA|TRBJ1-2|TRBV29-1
TGCAGCGCCTTGACAGGGGGGAACTATGGCTACACCTTC
CSALTGGNYGYTF
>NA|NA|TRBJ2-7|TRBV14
TGTGCCAGCAGCCCGCGCACAAGACCCTACGAGCAGTACTTC
CASSPRTRPYEQYF
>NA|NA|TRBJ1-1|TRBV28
TGTGCCAGCAGTTTGGCAGATAGCACTGAAGCTTTCTTT
CASSLADSTEAFF
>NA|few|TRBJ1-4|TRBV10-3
TGTGCCATCAGTGACAGCACAACAACTAATGAAAAACTGTTTTTT
CAISDSTTTNEKLFF
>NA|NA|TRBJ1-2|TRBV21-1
TGTGCCAGGACAAAAAACTATGGCTACACCTTC
CARTKNYGYTF
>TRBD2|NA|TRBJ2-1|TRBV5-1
TGCGCCAGCAGCCCCGGACTCAGATGGGGGGGGTATGAGCAGTTCTTC
CASSPGLRWGGYEQFF
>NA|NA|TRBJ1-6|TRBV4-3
TGCGCCAGCAGCCAAGACAGGGTTTCCTATAATTCACCCCTCCACTTT
CASSQDRVSYNSPLHF
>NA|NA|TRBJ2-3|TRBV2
TGTGCCACCTTGACTAGAGGGGATACGCAGTATTTT
CATLTRGDTQYF
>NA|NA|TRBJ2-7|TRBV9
TGTGCCAGCAGCGTAGGGGGAGGGGGCGAGCAGTACTTC
CASSVGGGGEQYF
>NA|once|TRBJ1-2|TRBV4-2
TGTGCCAGCAGCCAACCTCAGGGAGAAGCTAACTATGGCTACACCTTC
CASSQPQGEANYGYTF
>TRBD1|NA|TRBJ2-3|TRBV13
TGTGCCAGCAGTTGGACAGGGGGTGCAGATACGCAGTATTTT
CASSWTGGADTQYF
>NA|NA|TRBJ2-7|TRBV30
TGTGCCTGGAGTGTTGGGGACTTCTACGAGCAGTACTTC
CAWSVGDFYEQYF
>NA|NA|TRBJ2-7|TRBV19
TGTGCCAGTAGTATAGCGGACGGGGGGCCCGAGCAGTACTTC
CASSIADGGPEQYF
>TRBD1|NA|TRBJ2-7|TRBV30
TGTGCCTGGAGTGCCGGACAGGGTTACGAGCAGTACTTC
CAWSAGQGYEQYF
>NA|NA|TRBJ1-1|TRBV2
TGTGCCAGCAGTGGCCAGGCGAACTTGAACACTGAAGCTTTCTTT
CASSGQANLNTEAFF
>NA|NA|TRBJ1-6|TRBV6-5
TGTGCCAGCAGTGATGGGAAGGGTTACTCACCCCTCCACTTT
CASSDGKGYSPLHF
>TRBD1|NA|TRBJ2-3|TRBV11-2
TGTGCCAGCAGCTGGACAGGGGCAGATACGCAGTATTTT
CASSWTGADTQYF
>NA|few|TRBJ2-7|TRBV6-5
TGTGCCAGCAGTTACGCTCCCCCAAGTTCCTACGAGCAGTACTTC
CASSYAPPSSYEQYF
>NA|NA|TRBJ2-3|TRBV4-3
TGCGCCAGCAGCCAAGATCCCAGGGTTATCCCAGATACGCAGTATTTT
CASSQDPRVIPDTQYF
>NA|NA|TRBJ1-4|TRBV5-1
TGCGCCAGCAGCAAAAATGGGGGGGATGAAAAACTGTTTTTT
CASSKNGGDEKLFF
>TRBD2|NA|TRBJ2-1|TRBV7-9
TGTGCCAGCAGCGTACGGACTAGCGGGGGATGGGATGAGCAGTTCTTC
CASSVRTSGGWDEQFF
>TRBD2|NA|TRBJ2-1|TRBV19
TGTGCCAGTAGTATAGTTATAACTAGCGGGGGGTTGCGGAATGAGCAGTTCTTC
CASSIVITSGGLRNEQFF
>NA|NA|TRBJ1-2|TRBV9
TGTGCCAGCAGCGTAGCTAAGGGGGGGTTCTATGGCTACACCTTC
CASSVAKGGFYGYTF
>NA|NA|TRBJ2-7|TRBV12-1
TGTGCCAGCAGAATTGGACTAGAAAAAGCGGGGGGCTCCTACGAGCAGTACTTC
CASRIGLEKAGGSYEQYF
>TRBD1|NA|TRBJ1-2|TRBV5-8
TGTGCCAGCAGCTTGGGAACAGGGGGCGATCTCTTCTATGGCTACACCTTC
CASSLGTGGDLFYGYTF